This T cell receptor (beta chain) stems from a study of cytomegalovirus exposure and HLA in healthy donors. A note on this clone: Its antigen is unknown.

Researchers ran the PCR with 60 Vbeta and 13 Jbeta primers. Sequencing used immunoSEQ multiplex PCR; TCRdb keeps in-frame clones, though not all of them. Among 110,000 or so clones listed, 65% to 85% were seen once. CDR1 MGHRA and CDR2 YSYEKL come from the germline V gene. The CDR3 extends over 15 amino acids. Unmatched junction bases numbered 13, after V lost 4 bases and J lost 8 bases. Findings and caveats of the study: In a later analysis, V- and J-gene trimming of beta chains associated with a DCLRE1C missense variant, replicated independently.

The chain is built from TRBV4-1 and TRBJ1-2; TRBD1 aligns across 7 bases. Sequenced input: PBMCs. The clonotype originates from a young woman in good health and CMV-seronegative. CDR3 in amino acids: CASSLREGAQEGYTF. CDR3 nucleotide sequence: TGCGCCAGCAGCCTACGCGAGGGGGCGCAGGAAGGCTACACCTTC.